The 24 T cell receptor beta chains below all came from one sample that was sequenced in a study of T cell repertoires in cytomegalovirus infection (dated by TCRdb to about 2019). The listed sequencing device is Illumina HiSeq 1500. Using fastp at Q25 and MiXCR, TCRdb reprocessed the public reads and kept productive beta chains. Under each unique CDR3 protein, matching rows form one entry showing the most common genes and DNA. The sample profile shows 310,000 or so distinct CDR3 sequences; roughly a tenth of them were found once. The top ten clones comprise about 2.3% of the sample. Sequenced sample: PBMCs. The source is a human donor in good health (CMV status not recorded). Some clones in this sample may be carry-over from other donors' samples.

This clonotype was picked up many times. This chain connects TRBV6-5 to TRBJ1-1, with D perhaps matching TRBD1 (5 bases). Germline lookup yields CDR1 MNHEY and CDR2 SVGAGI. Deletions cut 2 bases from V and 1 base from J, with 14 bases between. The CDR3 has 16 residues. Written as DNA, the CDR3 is TGTGCCAGCAGTTACCCCTCTGGCAGGGAGAACACTGAAGCTTTCTTT. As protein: CASSYPSGRENTEAFF.

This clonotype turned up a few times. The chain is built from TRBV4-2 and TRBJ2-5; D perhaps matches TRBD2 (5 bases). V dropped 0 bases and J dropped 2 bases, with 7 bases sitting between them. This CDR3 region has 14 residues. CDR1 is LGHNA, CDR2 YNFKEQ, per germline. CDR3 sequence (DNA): TGTGCCAGCAGCCAAGATTGGGAGCAAGAGACCCAGTACTTC. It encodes CASSQDWEQETQYF.

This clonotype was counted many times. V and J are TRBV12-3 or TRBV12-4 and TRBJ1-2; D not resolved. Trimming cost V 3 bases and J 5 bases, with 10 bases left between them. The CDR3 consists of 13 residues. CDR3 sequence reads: CASSFVPAYGYTF. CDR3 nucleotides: TGTGCCAGCAGTTTCGTCCCAGCTTATGGCTACACCTTC.

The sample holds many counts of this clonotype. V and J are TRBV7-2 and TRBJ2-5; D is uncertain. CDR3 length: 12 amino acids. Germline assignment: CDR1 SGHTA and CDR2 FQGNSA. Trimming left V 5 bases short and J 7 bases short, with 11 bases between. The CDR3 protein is CASSPASRTQYF. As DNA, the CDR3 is TGTGCCAGCAGCCCCGCATCAAGGACCCAGTACTTC.

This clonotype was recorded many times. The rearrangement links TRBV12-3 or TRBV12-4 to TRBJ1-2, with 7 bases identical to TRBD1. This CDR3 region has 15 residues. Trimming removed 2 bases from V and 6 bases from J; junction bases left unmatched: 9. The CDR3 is CASSLLAGGRNGYTF. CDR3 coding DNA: TGTGCCAGCAGTTTATTGGCAGGGGGTAGAAATGGCTACACCTTC.

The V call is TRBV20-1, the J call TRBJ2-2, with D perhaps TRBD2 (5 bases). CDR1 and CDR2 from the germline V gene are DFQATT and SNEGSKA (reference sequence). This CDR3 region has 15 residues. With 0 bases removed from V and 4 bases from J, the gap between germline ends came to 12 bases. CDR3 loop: CSARDSTAATGELFF. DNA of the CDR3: TGCAGTGCTAGAGATTCAACAGCGGCCACCGGGGAGCTGTTTTTT.

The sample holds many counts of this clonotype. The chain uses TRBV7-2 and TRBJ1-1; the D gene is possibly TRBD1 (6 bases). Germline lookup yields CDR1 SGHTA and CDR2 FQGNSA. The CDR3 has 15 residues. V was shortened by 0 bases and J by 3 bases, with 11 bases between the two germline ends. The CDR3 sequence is CASSLAAGVYTEAFF. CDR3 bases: TGTGCCAGCAGCTTAGCGGCAGGGGTTTACACTGAAGCTTTCTTT.

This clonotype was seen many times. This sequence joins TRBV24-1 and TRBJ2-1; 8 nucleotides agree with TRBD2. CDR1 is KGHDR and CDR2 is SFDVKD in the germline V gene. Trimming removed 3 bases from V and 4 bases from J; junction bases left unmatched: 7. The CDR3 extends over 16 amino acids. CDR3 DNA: TGTGCCACCAGTGATCCCAGAGCGGGGGAGTACAATGAGCAGTTCTTC. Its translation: CATSDPRAGEYNEQFF.

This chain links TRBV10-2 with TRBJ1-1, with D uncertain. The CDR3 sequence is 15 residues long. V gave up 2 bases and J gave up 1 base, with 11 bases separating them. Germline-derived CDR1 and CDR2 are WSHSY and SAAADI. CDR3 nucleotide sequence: TGCGCCAGCAGTGAGCGGACGCAGGCGAACACTGAAGCTTTCTTT. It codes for CASSERTQANTEAFF.

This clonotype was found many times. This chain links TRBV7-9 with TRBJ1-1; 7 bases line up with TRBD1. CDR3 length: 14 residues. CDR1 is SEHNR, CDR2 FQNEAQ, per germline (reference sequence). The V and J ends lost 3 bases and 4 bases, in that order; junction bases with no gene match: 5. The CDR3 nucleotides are TGTGCCAGCAGCTTCACGACAGGGTTCACTGAAGCTTTCTTT. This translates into CASSFTTGFTEAFF.

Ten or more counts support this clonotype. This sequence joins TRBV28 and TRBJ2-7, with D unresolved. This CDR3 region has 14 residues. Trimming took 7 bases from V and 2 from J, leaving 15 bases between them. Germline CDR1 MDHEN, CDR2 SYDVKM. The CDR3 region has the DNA TGTGCCAGCAATGGAGCAGAGTTCGCCTACGAGCAGTACGTC. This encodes CASNGAEFAYEQYV.

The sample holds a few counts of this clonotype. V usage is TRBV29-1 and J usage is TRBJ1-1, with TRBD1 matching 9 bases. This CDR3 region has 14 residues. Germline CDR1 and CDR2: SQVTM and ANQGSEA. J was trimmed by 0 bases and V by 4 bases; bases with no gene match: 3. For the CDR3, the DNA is TGCAGCGTTGCGGACAGGGGCGTGAACACTGAAGCTTTCTTT. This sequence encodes CSVADRGVNTEAFF.

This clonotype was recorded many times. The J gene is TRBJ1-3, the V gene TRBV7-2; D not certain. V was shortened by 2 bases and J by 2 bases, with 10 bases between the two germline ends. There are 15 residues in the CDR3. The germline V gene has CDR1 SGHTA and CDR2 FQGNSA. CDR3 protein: CASSLRNPPGNTIYF. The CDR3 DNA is TGTGCCAGCAGCTTAAGGAACCCACCTGGAAACACCATATATTTT.

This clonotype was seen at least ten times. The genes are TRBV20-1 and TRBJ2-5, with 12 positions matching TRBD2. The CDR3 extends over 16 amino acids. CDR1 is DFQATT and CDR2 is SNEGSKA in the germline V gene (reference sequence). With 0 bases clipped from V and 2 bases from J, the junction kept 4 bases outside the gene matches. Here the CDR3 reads CSARDWLAGGQETQYF. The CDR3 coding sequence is TGCAGTGCTAGAGATTGGCTAGCGGGGGGGCAAGAGACCCAGTACTTC.

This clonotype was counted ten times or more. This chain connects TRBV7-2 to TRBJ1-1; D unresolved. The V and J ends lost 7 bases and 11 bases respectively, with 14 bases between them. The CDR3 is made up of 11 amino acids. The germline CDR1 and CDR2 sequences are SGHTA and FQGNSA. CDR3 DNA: TGTGCCAGCACCCAATTGGGTGGGGCTTTCTTT. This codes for CASTQLGGAFF.

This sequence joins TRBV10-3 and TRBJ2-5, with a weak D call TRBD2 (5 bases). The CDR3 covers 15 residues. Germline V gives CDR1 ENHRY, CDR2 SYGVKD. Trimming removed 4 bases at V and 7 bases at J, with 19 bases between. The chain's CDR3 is CAISGLGGEFGTQYF. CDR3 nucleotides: TGTGCCATCAGTGGTCTTGGTGGGGAGTTCGGGACCCAGTACTTC.

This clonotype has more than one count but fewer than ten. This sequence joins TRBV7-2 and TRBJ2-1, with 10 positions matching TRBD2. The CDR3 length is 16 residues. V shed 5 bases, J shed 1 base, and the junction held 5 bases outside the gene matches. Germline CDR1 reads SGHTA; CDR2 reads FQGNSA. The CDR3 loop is CASSPAGGLSYNEQFF. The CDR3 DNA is TGTGCCAGCAGCCCAGCGGGGGGGCTTTCCTACAATGAGCAGTTCTTC.

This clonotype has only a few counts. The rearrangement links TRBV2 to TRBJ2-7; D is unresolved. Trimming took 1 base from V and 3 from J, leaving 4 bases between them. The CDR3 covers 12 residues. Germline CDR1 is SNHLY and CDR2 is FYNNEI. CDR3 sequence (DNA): TGTGCCAGCAGTGAAGGGGGCTACGAGCAGTACTTC. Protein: CASSEGGYEQYF. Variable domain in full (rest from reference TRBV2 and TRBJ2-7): EPEVTQTPSHQVTQMGQEVILRCVPISNHLYFYWYRQILGQKVEFLVSFYNNEISEKSEIFDDQFSVERPDGSNFTLKIRSTKLEDSAMYFCASSEGGYEQYFGPGTRLTVT.

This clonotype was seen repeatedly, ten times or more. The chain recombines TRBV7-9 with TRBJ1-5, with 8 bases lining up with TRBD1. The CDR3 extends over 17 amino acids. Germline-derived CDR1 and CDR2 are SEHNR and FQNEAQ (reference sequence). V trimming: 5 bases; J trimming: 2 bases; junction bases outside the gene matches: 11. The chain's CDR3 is CASSPGQGGTGNQPQHF. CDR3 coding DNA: TGTGCCAGCAGCCCTGGACAGGGAGGGACTGGCAATCAGCCCCAGCATTTT.

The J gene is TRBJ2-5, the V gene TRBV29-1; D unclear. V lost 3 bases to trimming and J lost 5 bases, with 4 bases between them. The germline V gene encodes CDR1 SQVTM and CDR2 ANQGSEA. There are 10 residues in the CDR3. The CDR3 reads CSVERETQYF. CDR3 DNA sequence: TGCAGCGTTGAGCGGGAGACCCAGTACTTC.

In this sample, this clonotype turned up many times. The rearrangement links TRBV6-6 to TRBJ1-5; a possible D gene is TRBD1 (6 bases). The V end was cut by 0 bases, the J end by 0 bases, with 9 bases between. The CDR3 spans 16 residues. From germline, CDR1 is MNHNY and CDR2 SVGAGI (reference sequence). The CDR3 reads CASSYSMDSSNQPQHF. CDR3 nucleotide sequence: TGTGCCAGCAGTTACTCGATGGACAGTAGCAATCAGCCCCAGCATTTT.

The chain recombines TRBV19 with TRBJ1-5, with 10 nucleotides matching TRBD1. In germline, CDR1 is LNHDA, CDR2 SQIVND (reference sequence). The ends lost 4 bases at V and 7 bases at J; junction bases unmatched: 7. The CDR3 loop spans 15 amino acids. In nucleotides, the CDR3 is TGTGCCAGTAGTAGCTCGGGACAGGGGAGACAGCCCCAGCATTTT. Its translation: CASSSSGQGRQPQHF. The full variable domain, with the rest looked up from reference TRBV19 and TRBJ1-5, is DGGITQSPKYLFRKEGQNVTLSCEQNLNHDAMYWYRQDPGQGLRLIYYSQIVNDFQKGDIAEGYSVSREKKESFPLTVTSAQKNPTAFYLCASSSSGQGRQPQHFGDGTRLSIL.

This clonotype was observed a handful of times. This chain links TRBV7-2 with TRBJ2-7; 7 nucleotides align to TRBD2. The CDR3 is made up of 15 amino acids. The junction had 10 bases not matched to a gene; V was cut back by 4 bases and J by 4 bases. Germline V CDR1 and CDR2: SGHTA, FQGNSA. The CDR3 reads CASSWGGGGGYEQYV. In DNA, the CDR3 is TGTGCCAGCAGCTGGGGGGGGGGGGGGGGGTACGAGCAGTACGTC.

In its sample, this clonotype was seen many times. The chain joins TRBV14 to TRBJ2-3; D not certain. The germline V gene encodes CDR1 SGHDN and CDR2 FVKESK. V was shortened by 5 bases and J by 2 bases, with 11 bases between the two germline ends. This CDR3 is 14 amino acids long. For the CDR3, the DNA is TGTGCCAGCAGCGAAACCCAGTACACAGATACGCAGTATTTT. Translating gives CASSETQYTDTQYF.